This T cell receptor (beta chain) was sequenced during a study of cytomegalovirus exposure and HLA in healthy donors. Study-wide context: The 120 or so validation repertoires and the roughly 680 first-cohort repertoires shared a platform, a later analysis reported.

Remarks on this clone: Its matching antigen is unknown.

Study outcomes and limitations: According to a subsequent analysis, TCR clusters from the first cohort were inclined to appear together in the 110 or so validation repertoires.

The CDR3 is made up of 15 amino acids. V was trimmed by 10 bases and J by 5 bases, leaving 21 bases between them. CDR1 MNHNS and CDR2 SASEGT come from the germline V gene. Measured with immunoSEQ multiplex PCR; TCRdb has only the in-frame clones, and not every one. The sample contains a few hundred thousand clones, roughly 85% of which appear only once. The rearrangement links TRBV6-1 to TRBJ2-1, with a possible D match to TRBD2 (5 bases). Input material: PBMCs. This sequence was found in a woman aged 18-29 years in good health and CMV-seronegative. CDR3 coding DNA: TGTGCCAACTCCCTCCCAACCGGGGAACACAATGAGCAGTTCTTC. Translation gives CANSLPTGEHNEQFF.